This T cell receptor beta chain appears in the sequencing data of a study of response to subunit inactivated influenza vaccine. Findings and limits, study-wide: T cells newly recruited by each seasonal influenza vaccination are few, the authors suggested.

This clonotype came up many times. Its target is unknown. Trimming cost V 6 bases and J 3 bases; bases outside gene matches: 3. The CDR3 has 15 residues. TCRdb reprocessed the RT-PCR reads via MiXCR and lists one record per CDR3 protein. The sample carries fewer than 600,000 distinct CDR3 sequences, 7.2% recorded once. This TCR was sampled from a man aged 50-75 years who received an inactivated influenza vaccine. The specimen was PBMCs from blood, collected less than 30 months after vaccination. V gene TRBV12-3 or TRBV12-4 combines with J gene TRBJ2-2; 11 bases align to TRBD2. CDR3 DNA sequence: TGTGCCAGCAGACCGACTAGCGGGGACACCGGGGAGCTGTTTTTT. Translated, it gives CASRPTSGDTGELFF.